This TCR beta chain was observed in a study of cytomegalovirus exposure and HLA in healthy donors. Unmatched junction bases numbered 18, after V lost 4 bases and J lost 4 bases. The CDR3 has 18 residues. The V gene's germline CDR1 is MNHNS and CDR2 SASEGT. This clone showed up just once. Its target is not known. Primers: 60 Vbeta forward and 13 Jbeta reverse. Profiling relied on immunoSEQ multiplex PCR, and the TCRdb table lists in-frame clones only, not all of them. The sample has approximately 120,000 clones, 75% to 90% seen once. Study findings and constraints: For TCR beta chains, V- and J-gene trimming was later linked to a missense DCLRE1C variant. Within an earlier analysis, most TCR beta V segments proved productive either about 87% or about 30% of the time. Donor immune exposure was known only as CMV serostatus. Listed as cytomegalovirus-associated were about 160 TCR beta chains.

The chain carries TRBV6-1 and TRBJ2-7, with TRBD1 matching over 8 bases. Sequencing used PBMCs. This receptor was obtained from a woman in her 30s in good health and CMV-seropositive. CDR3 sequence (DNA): TGTGCCAGCAGTGCGTCCAGCATAAGGGGGACAGGCCTTTACGAGCAGTACTTC. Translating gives CASSASSIRGTGLYEQYF.